This T cell receptor (beta chain) was identified during a study of regulatory T cells in long-lasting Graves disease. Time point indicated: newly diagnosed GD, antithyroid drugs for less than 3 months. Isolated PBMC RNA provided the starting material for the TCR library. This clonotype was seen repeatedly, ten times or more. Its antigen is still unknown. Study-wide findings and caveats: New patients shared more than 950 public clonotypes, and persistent patients shared more, with a few thousand.

V lost 5 bases, J lost 7 bases, and 24 bases lay in between. CDR1 is SNHLY and CDR2 is FYNNEI in the germline V gene. This CDR3 region has 17 residues. Building of the TCR beta libraries involved iRepertoire HTBI primers and Arm-PCR of CDR3 regions. MiXCR, run by TCRdb on the multiplex PCR reads, gives a single entry per CDR3 protein. Among about 620,000 distinct CDR3 sequences listed, 15% to 20% were seen once. These data also featured in a second study, about T cells in Graves' hyperthyroidism and ophthalmopathy.

The sequence was collected from a woman in her 30s with Graves disease. This chain joins TRBV2 and TRBJ2-1, with a tentative D call TRBD2 (6 bases). The sequences come from peripheral blood mononuclear cells (PBMCs), collected at new diagnosis, from a patient treated with antithyroid drugs. CDR3 DNA sequence: TGTGCCAGCAGTTATTTGACGGGACTCAGCTCGGGAAATGAGCAGTTCTTC. Its protein product is CASSYLTGLSSGNEQFF.